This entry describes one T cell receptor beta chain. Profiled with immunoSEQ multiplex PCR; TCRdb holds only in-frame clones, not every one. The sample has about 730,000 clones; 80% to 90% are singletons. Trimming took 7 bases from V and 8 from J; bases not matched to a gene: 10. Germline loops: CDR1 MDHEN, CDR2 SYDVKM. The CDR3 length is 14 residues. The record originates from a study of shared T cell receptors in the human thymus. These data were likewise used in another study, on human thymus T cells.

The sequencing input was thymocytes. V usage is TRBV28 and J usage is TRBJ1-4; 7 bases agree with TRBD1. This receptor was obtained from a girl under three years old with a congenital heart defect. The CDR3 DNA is TGTGCCAGCAAGAGACAGGGCCTTCGCGAAAAACTGTTTTTT. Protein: CASKRQGLREKLFF.